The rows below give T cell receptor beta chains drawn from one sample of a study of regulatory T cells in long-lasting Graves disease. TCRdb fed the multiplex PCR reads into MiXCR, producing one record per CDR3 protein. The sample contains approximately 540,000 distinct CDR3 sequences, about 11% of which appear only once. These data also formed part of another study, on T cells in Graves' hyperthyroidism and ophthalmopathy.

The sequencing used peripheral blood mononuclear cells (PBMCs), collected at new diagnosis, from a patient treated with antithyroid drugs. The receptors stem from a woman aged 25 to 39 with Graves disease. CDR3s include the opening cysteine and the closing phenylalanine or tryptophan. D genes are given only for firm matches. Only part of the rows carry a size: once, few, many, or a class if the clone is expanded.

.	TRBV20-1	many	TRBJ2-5	CSAPMGYETQYF	TGCAGTGCCCCAATGGGGTACGAGACCCAGTACTTC
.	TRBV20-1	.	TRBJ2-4	CSASQPGHIQYF	TGCAGTGCATCCCAACCGGGACACATTCAGTACTTC
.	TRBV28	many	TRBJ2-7	CASSSGDEQYF	TGTGCCAGCAGTTCAGGTGACGAGCAGTACTTC
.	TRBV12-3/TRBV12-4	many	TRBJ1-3	CASSFYSGARSGNTIYF	TGTGCCAGCAGTTTTTATTCGGGAGCACGCTCTGGAAACACCATATATTTT
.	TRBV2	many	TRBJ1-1	CASRENTEAFF	TGTGCCAGCAGAGAAAACACTGAAGCTTTCTTT
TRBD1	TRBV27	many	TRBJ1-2	CASSLTMRDRGLKGYGYTF	TGTGCCAGCAGTTTAACGATGCGGGACAGGGGGCTTAAAGGCTATGGCTACACCTTC
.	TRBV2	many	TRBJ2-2	CASPRERANTGELFF	TGTGCCAGCCCTCGGGAGCGGGCGAACACCGGGGAGCTGTTTTTT
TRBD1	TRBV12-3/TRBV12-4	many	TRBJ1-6	CASSLMTGDSPLHF	TGTGCCAGCAGTTTAATGACAGGGGATTCACCCCTCCACTTT
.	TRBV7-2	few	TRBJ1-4	CASSLSLPRRLSEKLFF	TGTGCCAGCAGCTTAAGTCTCCCTCGCAGGTTAAGTGAAAAACTGTTTTTT
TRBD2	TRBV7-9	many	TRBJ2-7	CASSSTSGSMYEQYF	TGTGCCAGCAGCTCCACTAGCGGGAGTATGTACGAGCAGTACTTC
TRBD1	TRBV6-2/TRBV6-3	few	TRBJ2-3	CASRAGTGGFTDTQYF	TGTGCCAGCAGAGCCGGGACAGGGGGATTCACAGATACGCAGTATTTT
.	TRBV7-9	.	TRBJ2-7	CASESRSSYEQYF	TGTGCCAGCGAGTCAAGGAGCTCCTACGAGCAGTACTTC
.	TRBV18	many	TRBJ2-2	CASSAGFGTGELFF	TGTGCCAGCTCAGCAGGGTTTGGCACCGGGGAGCTGTTTTTT
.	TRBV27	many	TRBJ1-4	CASSFGGSGEKLFF	TGTGCCAGCAGTTTTGGGGGCTCGGGGGAAAAACTGTTTTTT
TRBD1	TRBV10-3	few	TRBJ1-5	CATTGASNQPQHF	TGTGCGACGACAGGGGCCTCCAATCAGCCCCAGCATTTT
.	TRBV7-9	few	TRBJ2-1	CASSAGYEQFF	TGTGCCAGCAGCGCAGGGTACGAGCAGTTCTTC
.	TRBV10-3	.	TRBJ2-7	CAISGPGRGDSEQYF	TGTGCCATCAGTGGACCAGGGAGGGGGGATTCCGAGCAGTACTTC
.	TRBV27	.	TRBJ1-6	CASSLVGYSPLHF	TGTGCCAGCAGTTTAGTTGGCTATTCACCCCTCCACTTT
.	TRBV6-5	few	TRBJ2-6	CASSYTGAGANVLTF	TGTGCCAGCAGTTATACGGGAGCTGGGGCCAACGTCCTGACTTTC
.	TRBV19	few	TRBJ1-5	CASSIRGASNQPQHF	TGTGCCAGTAGTATCCGTGGGGCTAGCAATCAGCCCCAGCATTTT
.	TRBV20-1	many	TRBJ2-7	CSAATGYEQYF	TGCAGTGCTGCAACAGGTTACGAGCAGTACTTC
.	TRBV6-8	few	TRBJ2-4	CASSYGGAVAKNIQYF	TGTGCCAGCAGTTACGGGGGGGCGGTGGCCAAAAACATTCAGTACTTC
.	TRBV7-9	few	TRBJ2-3	CASSSTKITDTQYF	TGTGCCAGCAGCTCCACAAAAATTACAGATACGCAGTATTTT
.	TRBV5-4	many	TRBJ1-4	CASSRKDGKNEKLFF	TGTGCCAGCAGCCGGAAGGACGGGAAAAATGAAAAACTGTTTTTT
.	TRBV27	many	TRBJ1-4	CASNRGMSNEKLFF	TGTGCCAGCAATAGAGGGATGTCTAATGAAAAACTGTTTTTT
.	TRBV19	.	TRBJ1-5	CASTMTGQPQHF	TGTGCCAGTACCATGACGGGTCAGCCCCAGCATTTT
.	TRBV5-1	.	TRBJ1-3	CASSARGPGNTIYF	TGCGCCAGCAGCGCCCGGGGTCCTGGAAACACCATATATTTT
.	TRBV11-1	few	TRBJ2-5	CASSLGWAQQETQYF	TGTGCCAGCAGCTTAGGGTGGGCACAGCAAGAGACCCAGTACTTC
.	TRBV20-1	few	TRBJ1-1	CSASGRGATEAFF	TGCAGTGCTAGTGGCAGAGGGGCCACTGAAGCTTTCTTT
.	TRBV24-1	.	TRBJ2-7	CATAQGDTGAYEQYF	TGTGCCACCGCCCAAGGAGACACTGGGGCCTACGAGCAGTACTTC
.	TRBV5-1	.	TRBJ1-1	CASSLGAGTTEAFF	TGCGCCAGCAGCTTGGGGGCCGGGACCACTGAAGCTTTCTTT
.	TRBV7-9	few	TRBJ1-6	CASSFPDSPLHF	TGTGCCAGCAGCTTTCCCGATTCACCCCTCCACTTT
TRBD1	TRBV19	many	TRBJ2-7	CASSIAGGYDEQYF	TGTGCCAGTAGTATCGCAGGGGGCTACGACGAGCAGTACTTC
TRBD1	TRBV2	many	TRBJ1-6	CASRTGTGGSSPLHF	TGTGCCAGCAGGACCGGGACAGGGGGAAGTTCACCCCTCCACTTT
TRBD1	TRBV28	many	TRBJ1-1	CASSLDRGVLTEAFF	TGTGCCAGCAGCCTCGACAGGGGGGTACTGACTGAAGCTTTCTTT
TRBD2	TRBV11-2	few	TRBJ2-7	CASSLTSGRSSYEQYF	TGTGCCAGCAGCCTAACTAGCGGGAGGAGCTCCTACGAGCAGTACTTC
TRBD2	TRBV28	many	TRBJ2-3	CASSLHLSGYTDTQYF	TGTGCCAGCAGTTTACATCTTAGCGGGTACACAGATACGCAGTATTTT
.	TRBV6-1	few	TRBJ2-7	CASVGPQYSYEQYF	TGTGCCAGCGTCGGGCCACAGTACTCCTACGAGCAGTACTTC
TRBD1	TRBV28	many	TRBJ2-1	CASSPRQGAPPTFFNEQFF	TGTGCCAGCAGCCCGAGACAGGGGGCTCCGCCGACCTTCTTTAATGAGCAGTTCTTC
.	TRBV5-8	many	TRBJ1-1	CASSFRGANTEAFF	TGTGCCAGCAGCTTCAGGGGCGCGAACACTGAAGCTTTCTTT
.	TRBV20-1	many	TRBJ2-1	CSARENLLGADEQFF	TGCAGTGCTAGAGAGAACCTCTTAGGGGCGGATGAGCAGTTCTTC
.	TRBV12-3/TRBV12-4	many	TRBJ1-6	CASSFYHYNSPLHF	TGTGCCAGCAGTTTTTACCACTATAATTCACCCCTCCACTTT
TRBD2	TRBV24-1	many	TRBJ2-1	CATSDSPTSGPYNEQFF	TGTGCCACCAGTGATTCCCCCACTAGCGGACCATACAATGAGCAGTTCTTC
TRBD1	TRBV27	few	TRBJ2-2	CASTPQGATGELFF	TGTGCCAGCACCCCGCAGGGGGCCACCGGGGAGCTGTTTTTT
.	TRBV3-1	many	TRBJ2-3	CASSQVYNGGTDTQYF	TGTGCCAGCAGCCAAGTTTACAACGGGGGCACAGATACGCAGTATTTT
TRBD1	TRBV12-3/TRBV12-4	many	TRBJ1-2	CASSHGQDYSYGYTF	TGTGCCAGCAGCCACGGACAGGACTATAGTTATGGCTACACCTTC
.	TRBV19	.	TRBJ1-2	CASDNNRPNYGYTF	TGTGCCAGTGATAATAACAGACCTAACTATGGCTACACCTTC